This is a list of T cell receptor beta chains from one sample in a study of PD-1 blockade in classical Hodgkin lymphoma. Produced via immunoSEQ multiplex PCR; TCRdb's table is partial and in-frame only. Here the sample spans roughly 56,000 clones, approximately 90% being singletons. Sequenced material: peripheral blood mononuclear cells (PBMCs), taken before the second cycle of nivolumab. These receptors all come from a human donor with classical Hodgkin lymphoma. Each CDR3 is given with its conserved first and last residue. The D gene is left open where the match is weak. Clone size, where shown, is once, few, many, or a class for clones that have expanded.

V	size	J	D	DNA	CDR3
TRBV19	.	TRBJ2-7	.	TGTGCCAGTAGCACAATCCTAGAGCGGGAGCAGTACTTC	CASSTILEREQYF
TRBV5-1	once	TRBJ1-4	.	TGCGCCAGCAGCTTGTATTCGGGAAATGAAAAACTGTTTTTT	CASSLYSGNEKLFF
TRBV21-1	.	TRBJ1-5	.	TGTGCCAGCAGCAAAAAAGTCCCGTGGGAAGCCATCCAGCATTTT	CASSKKVPWEAIQHF
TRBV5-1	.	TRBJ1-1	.	TGCGCCAGCAGCTTGGTAATAGGGTCTGAAGCTTTCTTT	CASSLVIGSEAFF
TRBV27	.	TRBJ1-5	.	TGTGCCAGCAGTTGGGGGGTGGGTCAGCCCCAGCATTTT	CASSWGVGQPQHF
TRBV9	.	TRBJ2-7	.	TGTGCCAGCAACCCGGGGGCAGGGAGGTCCTACGAGCAGTACTTC	CASNPGAGRSYEQYF
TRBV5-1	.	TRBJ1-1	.	TGCGCCAGCAGCCCTACAGAAACAGCCGAAGCTTTCTTT	CASSPTETAEAFF
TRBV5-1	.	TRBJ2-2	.	TGCGCCAGCAGCCCCACGACCGGGGAGCTGTTTTTT	CASSPTTGELFF
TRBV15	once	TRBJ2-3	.	TGTGCCACCAGCCACGGGGAATGGGGCACAGATACGCAGTATTTT	CATSHGEWGTDTQYF
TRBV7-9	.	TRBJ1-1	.	TGTGCCAGCAGCTTATTAGCAGTGAACACTGAAGCTTTCTTT	CASSLLAVNTEAFF
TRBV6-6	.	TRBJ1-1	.	TGTGCCAGCAGTTACTTGATAGGGGGGACTGAAGCTTTCTTT	CASSYLIGGTEAFF
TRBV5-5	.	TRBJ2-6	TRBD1	TGTGCCAGCAGTTTCCGACAGGGAGCGAGCTCTGGGGCCAACGTCCTGACTTTC	CASSFRQGASSGANVLTF
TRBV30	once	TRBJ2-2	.	TGTGCCTGGAGGCCCAACACCGGGGAGCTGTTTTTT	CAWRPNTGELFF
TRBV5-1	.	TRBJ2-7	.	TGCGCCAGCAGTCTGATTCAGGCTAGCTCCTACGAGCAGTACTTC	CASSLIQASSYEQYF
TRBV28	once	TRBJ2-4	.	TGTGCCAGCAGCTCAATGGGTAGAGGGAACCAAAACATTCAGTACTTC	CASSSMGRGNQNIQYF
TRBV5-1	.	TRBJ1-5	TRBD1	TGCGCCAGCAGCCAGGGGGCTCCCAATCAGCCCCAGCATTTT	CASSQGAPNQPQHF
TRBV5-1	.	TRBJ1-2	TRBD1	TGCGCCAGCAGCCAACCCGGGACAGGGTCCGGGGGCTACACCTTC	CASSQPGTGSGGYTF
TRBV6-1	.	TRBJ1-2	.	TGTGCCAGCCTACCTGGGGGTCCCAACTATGGCTACACCTTC	CASLPGGPNYGYTF
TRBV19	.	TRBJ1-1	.	TGTGCCAGTAGACCGGGTGCCACTGAAGCTTTCTTT	CASRPGATEAFF
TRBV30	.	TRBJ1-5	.	TGTGCCTGGAGTGTAGACAGCAATCAGCCCCAGCATTTT	CAWSVDSNQPQHF
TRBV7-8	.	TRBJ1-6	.	TGTGCCAGCAGCTTAGAGTCCAGAAGTTCACCCCTCCACTTT	CASSLESRSSPLHF
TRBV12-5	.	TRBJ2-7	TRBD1	TGTGCTAGTGGTTTGGGACCGGGACAGGGGCGCTACGAGCAGTACTTC	CASGLGPGQGRYEQYF
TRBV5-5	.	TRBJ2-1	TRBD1	TGTGCCAGCAGCCCAGGACAGGGTAGGAATGAGCAGTTCTTC	CASSPGQGRNEQFF
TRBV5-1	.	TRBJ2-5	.	TGCGCCAGCAGCTTTCTCCCAGAGACCCAGTACTTC	CASSFLPETQYF
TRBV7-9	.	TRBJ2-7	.	TGTGCCAGCAGCCTAGCCCGGGACGGGGGTTACGAGCAGTACTTC	CASSLARDGGYEQYF
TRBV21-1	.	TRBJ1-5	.	TGTGCCAGCAGCAAAGTAAGCTCCTATAGCAATCAGCCCCAGCATTTT	CASSKVSSYSNQPQHF
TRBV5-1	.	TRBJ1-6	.	TGCGCCAGTCGCACAGGGAGCTCCTATAATTCACCCCTCCACTTT	CASRTGSSYNSPLHF
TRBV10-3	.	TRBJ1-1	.	TGTGCCATCGTCAGGGAAGGTGGCACTGAAGCTTTCTTT	CAIVREGGTEAFF
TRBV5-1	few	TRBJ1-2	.	TGCGCCAGCAGCCCTGGAATCGGAAGAACTAACTATGGCTACACCTTC	CASSPGIGRTNYGYTF
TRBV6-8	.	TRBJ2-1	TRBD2	TGTGCCAGGAACGAAGCGGGGGGAGGCCATGAGCAGTTCTTC	CARNEAGGGHEQFF
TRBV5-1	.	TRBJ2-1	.	TGCGCCAGCAGCTTTGAGCCGTCACGGAATGAGCAGTTCTTC	CASSFEPSRNEQFF
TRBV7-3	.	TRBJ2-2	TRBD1	TGTGCCAGCAGCTTAACCCCCCTTCCGACAGGGCCCGGGGAGCTGTTTTTT	CASSLTPLPTGPGELFF
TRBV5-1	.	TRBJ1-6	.	TGCGCCAGCAGCCCGGGCCCCCTGAATTCACCCCTCCACTTT	CASSPGPLNSPLHF
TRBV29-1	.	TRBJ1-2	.	TGCAGCAGCGACGGAATGGATGGCTACACCTTC	CSSDGMDGYTF
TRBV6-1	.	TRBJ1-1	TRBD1	TGTGCCAGCAGTGGGGGACAGCTTATGAACACTGAAGCTTTCTTT	CASSGGQLMNTEAFF
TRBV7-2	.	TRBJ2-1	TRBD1	TGTGCCAGCAGCCAATCTCGGGACAGGGCGACCAATGAGCAGTTCTTC	CASSQSRDRATNEQFF
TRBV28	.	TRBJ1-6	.	TGTGCCAGCACTAATTCAGGGCTCGGCTATAATTCACCCCTCCACTTT	CASTNSGLGYNSPLHF